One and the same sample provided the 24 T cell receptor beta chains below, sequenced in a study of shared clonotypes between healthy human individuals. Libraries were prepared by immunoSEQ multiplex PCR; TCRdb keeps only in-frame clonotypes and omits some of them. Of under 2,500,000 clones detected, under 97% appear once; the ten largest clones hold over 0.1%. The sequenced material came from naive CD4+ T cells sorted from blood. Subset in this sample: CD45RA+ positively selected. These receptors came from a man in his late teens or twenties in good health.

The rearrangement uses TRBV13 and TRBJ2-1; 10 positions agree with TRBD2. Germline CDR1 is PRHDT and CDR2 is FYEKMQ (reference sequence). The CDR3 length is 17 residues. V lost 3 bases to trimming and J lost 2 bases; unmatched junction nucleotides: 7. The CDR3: CASSFLSGGVTYNEQFF. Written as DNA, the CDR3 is TGTGCCAGCAGCTTCCTAAGCGGGGGGGTCACCTACAATGAGCAGTTCTTC.

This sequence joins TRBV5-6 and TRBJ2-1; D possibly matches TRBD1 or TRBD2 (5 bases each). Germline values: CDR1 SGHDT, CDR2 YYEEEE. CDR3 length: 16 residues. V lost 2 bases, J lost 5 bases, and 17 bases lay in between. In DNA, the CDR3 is TGTGCCAGCAGCTTTCTAGGGACCAAACCCGACAATGAGCAGTTCTTC. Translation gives CASSFLGTKPDNEQFF.

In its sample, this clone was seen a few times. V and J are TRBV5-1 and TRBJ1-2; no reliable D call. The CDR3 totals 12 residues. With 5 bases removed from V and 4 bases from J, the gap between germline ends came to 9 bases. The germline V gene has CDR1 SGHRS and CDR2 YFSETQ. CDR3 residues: CASSREAYGYTF. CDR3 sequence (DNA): TGCGCCAGCAGTCGAGAGGCCTATGGCTACACCTTC.

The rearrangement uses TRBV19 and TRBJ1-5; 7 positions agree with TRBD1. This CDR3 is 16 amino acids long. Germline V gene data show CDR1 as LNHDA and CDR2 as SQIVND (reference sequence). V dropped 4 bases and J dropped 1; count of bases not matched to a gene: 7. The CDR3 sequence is CASSSRQGLSNQPQHF. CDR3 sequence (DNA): TGTGCCAGTAGTAGCCGACAGGGCTTAAGCAATCAGCCCCAGCATTTT.

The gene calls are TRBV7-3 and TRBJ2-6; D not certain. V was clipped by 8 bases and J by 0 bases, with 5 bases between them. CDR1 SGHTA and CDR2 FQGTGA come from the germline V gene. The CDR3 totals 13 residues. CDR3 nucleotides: TGTGCCAGCCGCCCCTCTGGGGCCAACGTCCTGACTTTC. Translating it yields CASRPSGANVLTF.

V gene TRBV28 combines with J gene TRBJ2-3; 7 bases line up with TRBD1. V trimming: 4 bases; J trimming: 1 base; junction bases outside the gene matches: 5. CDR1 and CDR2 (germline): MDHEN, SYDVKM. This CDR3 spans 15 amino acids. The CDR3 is CASSSEGQGTDTQYF. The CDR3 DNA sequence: TGTGCCAGCAGTTCGGAAGGACAGGGCACAGATACGCAGTATTTT. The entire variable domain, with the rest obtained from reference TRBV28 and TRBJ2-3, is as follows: DVKVTQSSRYLVKRTGEKVFLECVQDMDHENMFWYRQDPGLGLRLIYFSYDVKMKEKGDIPEGYSVSREKKERFSLILESASTNQTSMYLCASSSEGQGTDTQYFGPGTRLTVL.

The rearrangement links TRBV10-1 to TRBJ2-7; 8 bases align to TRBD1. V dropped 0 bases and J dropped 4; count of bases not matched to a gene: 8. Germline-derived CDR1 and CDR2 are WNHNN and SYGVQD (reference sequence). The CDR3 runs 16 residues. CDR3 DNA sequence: TGCGCCAGCAGTGAGTCTCCACTCGGGACAGGTTACGAGCAGTACTTC. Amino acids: CASSESPLGTGYEQYF.

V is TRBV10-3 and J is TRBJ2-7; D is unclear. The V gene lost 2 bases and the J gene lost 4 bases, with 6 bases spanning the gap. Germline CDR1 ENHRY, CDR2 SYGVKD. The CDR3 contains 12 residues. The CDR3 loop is CAISEELYEQYF. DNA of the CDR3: TGTGCCATCAGTGAGGAGCTGTACGAGCAGTACTTC.

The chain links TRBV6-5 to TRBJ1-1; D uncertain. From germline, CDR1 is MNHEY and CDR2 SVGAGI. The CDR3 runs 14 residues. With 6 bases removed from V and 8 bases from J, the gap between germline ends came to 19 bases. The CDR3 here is CASRPTGYVFEAFF. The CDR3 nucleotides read TGTGCCAGCAGACCCACGGGGTACGTCTTCGAAGCTTTCTTT.

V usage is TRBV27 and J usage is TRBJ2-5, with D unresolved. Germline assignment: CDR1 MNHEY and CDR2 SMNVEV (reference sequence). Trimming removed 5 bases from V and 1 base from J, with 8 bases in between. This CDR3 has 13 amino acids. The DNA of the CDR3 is TGTGCCAGCAGTGAGACGGTCCAAGAGACCCAGTACTTC. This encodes CASSETVQETQYF.

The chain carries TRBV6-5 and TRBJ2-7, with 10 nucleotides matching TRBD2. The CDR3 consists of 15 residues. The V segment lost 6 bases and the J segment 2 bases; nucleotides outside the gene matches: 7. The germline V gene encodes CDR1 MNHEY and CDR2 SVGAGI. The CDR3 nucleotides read TGTGCCAGCAGCGAAAGGACTAGCGGAACCTACGAGCAGTACTTC. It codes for CASSERTSGTYEQYF.

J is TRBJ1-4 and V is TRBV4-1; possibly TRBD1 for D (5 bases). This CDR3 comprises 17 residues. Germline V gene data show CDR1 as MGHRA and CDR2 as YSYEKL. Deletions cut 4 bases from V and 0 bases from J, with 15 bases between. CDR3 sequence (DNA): TGCGCCAGCAGCCCGGCCGGGACCCTCGCAACTAATGAAAAACTGTTTTTT. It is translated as CASSPAGTLATNEKLFF.

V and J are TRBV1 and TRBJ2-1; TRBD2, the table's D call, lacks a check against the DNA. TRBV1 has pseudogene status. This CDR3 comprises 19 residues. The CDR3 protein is CTSSQKGLAGVTPSNEQFF. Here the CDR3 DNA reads TGCACCAGCAGCCAAAAAGGACTAGCGGGAGTAACCCCCTCGAATGAGCAGTTCTTC.

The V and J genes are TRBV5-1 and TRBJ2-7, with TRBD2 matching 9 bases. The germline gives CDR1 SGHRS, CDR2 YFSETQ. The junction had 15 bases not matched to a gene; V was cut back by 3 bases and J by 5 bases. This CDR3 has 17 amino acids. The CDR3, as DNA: TGCGCCAGCAGCTCCCGTCCTCCTAGCGGGACGAATAACGAGCAGTACTTC. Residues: CASSSRPPSGTNNEQYF.

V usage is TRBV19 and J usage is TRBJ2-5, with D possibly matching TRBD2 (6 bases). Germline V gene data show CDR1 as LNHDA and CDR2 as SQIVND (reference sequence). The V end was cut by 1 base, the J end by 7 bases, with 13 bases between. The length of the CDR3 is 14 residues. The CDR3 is CASSIAGGSGTQYF. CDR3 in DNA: TGTGCCAGTAGTATAGCTGGAGGGTCGGGGACCCAGTACTTC.

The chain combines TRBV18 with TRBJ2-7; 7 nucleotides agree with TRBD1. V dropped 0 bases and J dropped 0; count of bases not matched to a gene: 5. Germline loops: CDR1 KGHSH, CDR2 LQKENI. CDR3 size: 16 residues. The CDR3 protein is CASSPPGQSASYEQYF. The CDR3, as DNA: TGTGCCAGCTCACCACCGGGACAGTCGGCCTCCTACGAGCAGTACTTC.

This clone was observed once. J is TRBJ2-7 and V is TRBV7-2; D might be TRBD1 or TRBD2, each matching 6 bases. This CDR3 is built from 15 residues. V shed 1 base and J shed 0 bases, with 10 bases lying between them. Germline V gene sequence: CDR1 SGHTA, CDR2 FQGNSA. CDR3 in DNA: TGTGCCAGCAGCTTAGTCGGGGGCCCCTCCTACGAGCAGTACTTC. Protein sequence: CASSLVGGPSYEQYF.

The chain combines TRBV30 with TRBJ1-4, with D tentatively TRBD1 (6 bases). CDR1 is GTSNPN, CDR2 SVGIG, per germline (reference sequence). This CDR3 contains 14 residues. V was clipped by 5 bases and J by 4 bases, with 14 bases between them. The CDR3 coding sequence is TGTGCCTGGGGAGGGGGTCTGGATAATGAAAAACTGTTTTTT. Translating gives CAWGGGLDNEKLFF.

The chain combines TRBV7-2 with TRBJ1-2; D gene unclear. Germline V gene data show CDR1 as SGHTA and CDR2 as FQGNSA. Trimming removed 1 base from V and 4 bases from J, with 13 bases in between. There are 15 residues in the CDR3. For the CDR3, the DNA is TGTGCCAGCAGCTTAGAAGCACGACCCGGCTATGGCTACACCTTC. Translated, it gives CASSLEARPGYGYTF.

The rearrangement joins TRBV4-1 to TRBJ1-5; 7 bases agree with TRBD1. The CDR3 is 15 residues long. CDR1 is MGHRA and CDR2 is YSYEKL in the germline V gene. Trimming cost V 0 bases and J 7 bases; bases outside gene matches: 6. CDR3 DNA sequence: TGCGCCAGCAGCCAAGAGGACAGGAATGGGCAGCCCCAGCATTTT. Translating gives CASSQEDRNGQPQHF.

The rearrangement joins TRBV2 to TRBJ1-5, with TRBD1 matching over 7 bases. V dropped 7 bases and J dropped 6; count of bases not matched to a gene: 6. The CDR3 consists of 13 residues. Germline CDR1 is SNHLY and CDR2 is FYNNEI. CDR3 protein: CASISDRSQPQHF. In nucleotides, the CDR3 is TGTGCCAGCATTTCGGACAGGTCTCAGCCCCAGCATTTT. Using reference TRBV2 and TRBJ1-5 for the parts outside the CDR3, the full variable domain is EPEVTQTPSHQVTQMGQEVILRCVPISNHLYFYWYRQILGQKVEFLVSFYNNEISEKSEIFDDQFSVERPDGSNFTLKIRSTKLEDSAMYFCASISDRSQPQHFGDGTRLSIL.

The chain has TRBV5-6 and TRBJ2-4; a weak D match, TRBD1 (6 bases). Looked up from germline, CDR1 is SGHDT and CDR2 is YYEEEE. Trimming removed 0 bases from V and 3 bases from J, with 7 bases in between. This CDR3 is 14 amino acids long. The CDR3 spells CASSLEGDKNIQYF. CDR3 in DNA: TGTGCCAGCAGCTTGGAGGGGGACAAAAACATTCAGTACTTC.

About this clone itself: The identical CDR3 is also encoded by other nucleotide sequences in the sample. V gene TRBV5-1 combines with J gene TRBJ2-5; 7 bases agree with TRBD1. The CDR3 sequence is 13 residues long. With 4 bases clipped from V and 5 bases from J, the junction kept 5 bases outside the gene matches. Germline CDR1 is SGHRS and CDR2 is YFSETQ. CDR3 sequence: CASSRQGTETQYF. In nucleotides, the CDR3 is TGCGCCAGCAGCAGACAGGGTACCGAGACCCAGTACTTC.

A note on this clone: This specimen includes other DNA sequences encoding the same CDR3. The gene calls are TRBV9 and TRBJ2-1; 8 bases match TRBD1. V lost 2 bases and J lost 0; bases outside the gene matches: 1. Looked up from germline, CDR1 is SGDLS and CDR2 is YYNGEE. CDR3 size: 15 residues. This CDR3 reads CASSVTGGSYNEQFF. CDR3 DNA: TGTGCCAGCAGCGTTACAGGGGGCTCCTACAATGAGCAGTTCTTC.